This T cell receptor (beta chain) was recovered during a study of brain metastases from non-small cell lung cancer. This clone occurred a few times. Sequenced by immunoSEQ multiplex PCR; TCRdb stores in-frame clones only, minus some. The sample holds a few thousand clones, around three quarters seen once. The sequenced material came from primary lung tumor tissue. This clonotype originated in a donor at least 40 years old with non-small cell lung cancer.

The CDR3 region has the DNA TGTGCCACCAGAGGACAGGGGGCCGGCACTGAAGCTTTCTTT. Its translation: CATRGQGAGTEAFF. The V and J genes are TRBV24-1 and TRBJ1-1; 11 bases map to TRBD1. The trim removed 7 bases at V and 4 bases at J, leaving 4 bases unmatched. Germline V gene lookup returns CDR1 KGHDR and CDR2 SFDVKD. CDR3 length equals 14 residues.